The rows below give T cell receptor beta chains drawn from one sample of a study of cytomegalovirus exposure and HLA in healthy donors. The assay was immunoSEQ multiplex PCR, and TCRdb's table has in-frame clones only and misses some. This sample contains roughly 120,000 clones. Sequenced material: PBMCs. The receptor set was obtained from a man aged 35-49 years in good health and CMV-seronegative. Each CDR3 is given without its conserved first and last residue.

v_call,cdr3_length,cdr3_aa
TRBV6-5,12,ASSLRGPPYEQY
TRBV7-2,12,ASSLRQGGQPQH
TRBV7-2,13,ASSKRTSGIYEQY
TRBV6-4,15,ASSDSVSIAFIYEQY
TRBV27,16,ASSLSPRGASLNYGYT
TRBV27,18,ASSTPTGIGGSTRPYEQY
TRBV29-1,10,SGREAQETQY
TRBV9,16,ASSVDPGLAANTGELF
TRBV5-6,10,ASSLLSTEAF
TRBV5-1,13,ASSLGSRGTGEQY